The present entry profiles one TCR beta chain with its context. PCR employed 60 Vbeta and 13 Jbeta primers. Sequencing was performed with immunoSEQ multiplex PCR; in TCRdb, only in-frame clones are kept and a portion is missing. The sample comprises approximately 190,000 clones, approximately 78% of which are singletons, and 11% to 15% rests with the top ten. V was clipped by 3 bases and J by 8 bases; unmatched bases: 9. The CDR3 runs to 16 residues. CDR1 is SGHNT and CDR2 is YYREEE in the germline V gene (reference sequence). The data originate from a study of cytomegalovirus exposure and HLA in healthy donors. Background on the study: Most genotyped donors, 65% to 90% of about 430, had Caucasian-associated genetic ancestry.

Input material: PBMCs. This receptor was taken from a young woman in good health and CMV-seropositive. V gene TRBV5-4 combines with J gene TRBJ1-6; 9 nucleotides align to TRBD1. The CDR3 nucleotides read TGTGCCAGCAGCTCCCCAACAGGGGGCGCCGATTCACCCCTCCACTTT. Protein: CASSSPTGGADSPLHF.